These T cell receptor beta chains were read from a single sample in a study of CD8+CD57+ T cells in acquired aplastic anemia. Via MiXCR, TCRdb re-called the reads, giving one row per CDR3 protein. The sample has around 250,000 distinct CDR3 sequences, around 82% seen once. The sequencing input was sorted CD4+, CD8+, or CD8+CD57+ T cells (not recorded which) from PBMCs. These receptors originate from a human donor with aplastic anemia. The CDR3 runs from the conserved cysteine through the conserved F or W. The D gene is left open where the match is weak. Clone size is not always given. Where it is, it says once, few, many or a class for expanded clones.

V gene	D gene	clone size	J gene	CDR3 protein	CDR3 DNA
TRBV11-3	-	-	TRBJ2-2	CAGSWDTTELFF	TGTGCCGGCAGCTGGGACACCACAGAGCTGTTTTTT
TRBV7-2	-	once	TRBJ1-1	CASSLIWGADYDTEAFF	TGTGCCAGCAGCTTGATATGGGGCGCAGACTATGACACCGAAGCTTTCTTT
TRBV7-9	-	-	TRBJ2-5	CASSLKRGWGSEDF	TGTGCCAGCAGCTTGAAAAGGGGGTGGGGGAGCGAGGATTTC
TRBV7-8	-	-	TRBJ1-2	CASSLGGPAKTDGYTF	TGTGCCAGCAGCTTAGGGGGGCCGGCAAAAACAGATGGCTACACCTTC
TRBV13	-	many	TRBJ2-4	CASSSQTPSGGLAKNIQYF	TGTGCCAGCAGCTCCCAAACTCCATCAGGAGGATTAGCCAAAAACATTCAGTACTTC
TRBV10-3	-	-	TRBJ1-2	CATQDDYGYTF	TGTGCCACCCAGGACGACTATGGCTACACCTTC
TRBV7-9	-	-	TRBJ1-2	CASSFQRSGVDDEYTF	TGTGCCAGCAGCTTTCAAAGAAGCGGGGTGGACGATGAGTACACCTTC
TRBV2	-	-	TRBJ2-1	CSSGDGAYNEQFF	TGTAGCAGCGGTGATGGAGCCTACAATGAGCAGTTCTTC
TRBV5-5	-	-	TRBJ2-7	CASSFTEPLLYEQYF	TGTGCCAGCAGCTTTACTGAGCCCCTACTCTACGAGCAGTACTTC
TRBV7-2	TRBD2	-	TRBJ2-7	CASKRGVYEQYF	TGTGCCAGTAAACGGGGGGTGTACGAGCAGTACTTC
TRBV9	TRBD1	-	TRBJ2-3	CASSFQGAGDTQYF	TGTGCCAGCAGCTTTCAGGGGGCCGGAGATACGCAGTATTTT
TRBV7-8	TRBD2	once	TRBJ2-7	CASSLSGGADTQYYF	TGTGCCAGCAGCTTATCGGGAGGTGCCGATACGCAGTATTACTTC
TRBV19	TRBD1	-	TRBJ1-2	CASSTPGTGSGYGYTF	TGTGCCAGTAGTACCCCCGGGACAGGGTCTGGCTATGGCTACACCTTC
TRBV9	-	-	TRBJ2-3	CASSVGRLGATQF	TGTGCCAGCAGCGTCGGACGCCTGGGGGCGACCCAGTTT
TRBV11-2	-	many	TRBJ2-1	CASSLSSGTYNEQFF	TGTGCCAGCAGCTTATCGTCCGGGACCTACAATGAGCAGTTCTTC
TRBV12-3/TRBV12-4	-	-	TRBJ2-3	CASSLAAGPSTEHF	TGTGCCAGCAGCTTAGCAGCAGGGCCGTCTACTGAACATTTT
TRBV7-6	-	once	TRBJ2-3	CASSSERGNAPLYF	TGTGCCAGCAGTTCAGAGAGGGGCAACGCACCCCTCTACTTT
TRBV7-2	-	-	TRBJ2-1	CASSLVGGSQDEQFF	TGTGCCAGCAGCTTAGTAGGAGGTAGTCAGGATGAGCAGTTCTTC
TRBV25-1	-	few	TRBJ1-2	CASSGQGSGYTF	TGTGCCAGCAGTGGTCAGGGAAGCGGCTACACCTTC
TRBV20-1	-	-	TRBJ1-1	CSARAGDTEAFF	TGCAGTGCTAGAGCGGGGGACACTGAAGCTTTCTTT
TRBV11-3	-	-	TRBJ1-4	CASSLGMGGEKLSF	TGTGCCAGCAGCTTAGGGATGGGAGGGGAAAAACTGTCTTTT
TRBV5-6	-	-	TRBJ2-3	CASSLGEEGPTDTQYF	TGTGCCAGCAGCTTGGGGGAGGAGGGGCCTACAGATACGCAGTATTTT
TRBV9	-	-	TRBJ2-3	CASSSGNRDLNYTQYF	TGTGCCAGCAGCTCCGGGAACAGGGATCTCAACTATACGCAGTATTTT
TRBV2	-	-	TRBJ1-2	CASGEGVAGGHTF	TGCGCCAGCGGCGAAGGGGTTGCAGGTGGCCACACCTTC
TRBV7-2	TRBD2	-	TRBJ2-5	CASSVAGMQSGTRTQYF	TGTGCCAGCAGCGTAGCGGGAATGCAGTCAGGTACGAGGACCCAGTACTTC
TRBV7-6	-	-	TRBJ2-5	CASSSGSGLSTLHF	TGTGCCAGCAGCTCAGGCAGCGGGCTTTCGACCCTCCACTTC
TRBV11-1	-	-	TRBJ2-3	CATSRRRGHTQYF	TGTGCCACCAGCAGGCGGCGTGGGCATACGCAGTATTTT
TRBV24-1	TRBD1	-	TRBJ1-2	CATSEENRGRRANYGYTF	TGTGCCACTAGTGAAGAAAACAGGGGTCGGAGAGCTAACTATGGCTACACCTTC
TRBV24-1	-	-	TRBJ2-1	CATSDPTRQGGRKNEQFF	TGTGCTACCAGTGATCCTACAAGACAGGGAGGCCGAAAAAATGAGCAGTTCTTC
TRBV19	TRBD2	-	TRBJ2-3	CASSMGGETYKEHF	TGTGCCAGTAGCATGGGGGGGGAAACCTACAAGGAGCATTTC
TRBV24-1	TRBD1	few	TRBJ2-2	CATSDLGGAGTGELFF	TGTGCCACCAGTGATTTAGGGGGCGCGGGCACCGGGGAGCTGTTTTTT
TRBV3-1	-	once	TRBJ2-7	CASSQSSFVEQYF	TGTGCCAGCAGCCAAAGTAGCTTTGTCGAGCAGTACTTC
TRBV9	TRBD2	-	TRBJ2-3	CASSVAGGTHSQYF	TGTGCCAGCAGCGTAGCGGGAGGTACCCATTCGCAGTATTTT
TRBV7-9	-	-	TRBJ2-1	CASSAERGSYNEQFF	TGTGCCAGCAGCGCAGAAAGGGGATCATACAATGAGCAGTTCTTC
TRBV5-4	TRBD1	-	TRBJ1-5	CASSLGTGADQPQHF	TGTGCCAGCAGCTTGGGGACAGGGGCAGATCAGCCCCAGCATTTT
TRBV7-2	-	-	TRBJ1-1	CASSFYRTGTQYFFF	TGTGCCAGCAGCTTTTATCGCACAGGGACGCAGTATTTTTTCTTT
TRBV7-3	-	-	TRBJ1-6	CASSTGGNPPLHF	TGCGCCAGCAGCACAGGAGGAAATCCACCCCTCCACTTT
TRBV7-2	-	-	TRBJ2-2	CASTLRTTGELFF	TGTGCCAGCACCCTCCGTACCACCGGGGAGCTGTTTTTT
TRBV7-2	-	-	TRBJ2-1	CASSFQGGGDCGYQFF	TGTGCCAGCAGCTTTCAAGGGGGCGGGGACTGCGGCTACCAGTTCTTC
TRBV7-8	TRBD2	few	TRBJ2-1	CASSLAGGGGTQYQFF	TGTGCCAGCAGCTTAGCGGGAGGCGGGGGGACGCAGTATCAGTTCTTC
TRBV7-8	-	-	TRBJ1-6	CASSLAEGRDTQYLHF	TGTGCCAGCAGCTTAGCGGAGGGTCGCGATACGCAGTACCTCCACTTT
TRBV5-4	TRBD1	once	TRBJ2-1	CASSRGTGGNEQFF	TGTGCCAGCAGCAGGGGTACAGGGGGCAATGAGCAGTTCTTC
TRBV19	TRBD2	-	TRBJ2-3	CASSITSGLAEQFF	TGTGCCAGTAGTATCACTAGCGGTCTCGCTGAGCAGTTTTTT
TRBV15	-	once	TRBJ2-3	CATSGDGGRDTQYF	TGTGCCACCAGCGGGGACGGCGGCCGAGATACCCAGTACTTT
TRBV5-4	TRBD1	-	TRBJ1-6	CASSPGTAIGSPLHF	TGTGCCAGCAGCCCTGGGACAGCAATAGGTTCACCCCTCCACTTT
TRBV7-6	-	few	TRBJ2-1	CASSQGSSYEQFF	TGTGCCAGCAGCCAGGGGAGCTCCTACGAGCAGTTCTTC
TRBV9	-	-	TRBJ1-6	CASSADGGRGATDF	TGTGCCAGCAGCGCGGACGGGGGACGTGGGGCCACTGACTTT
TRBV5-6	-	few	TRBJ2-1	CASSSTGGAYNEQFF	TGTGCCAGCAGCTCAACAGGAGGAGCCTACAATGAGCAGTTCTTC
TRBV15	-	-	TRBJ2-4	CATRRGGSIQYF	TGTGCCACCAGAAGAGGCGGCAGCATTCAGTACTTC
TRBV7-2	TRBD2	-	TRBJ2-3	CASSPLAGGYNEQYF	TGTGCCAGCAGCCCCCTAGCGGGAGGGTACAATGAGCAGTATTTT
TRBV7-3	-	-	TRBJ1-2	CASSLTGGGNVQFYTF	TGTGCCAGCAGCTTGACGGGGGGGGGCAACGTACAGTTCTACACCTTC
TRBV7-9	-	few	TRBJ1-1	CASSVGSDTQNFGFF	TGTGCCAGCAGCGTAGGGTCAGATACGCAGAATTTTGGTTTCTTT
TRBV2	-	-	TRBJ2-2	CATSDRDTRISGELFF	TGTGCCACCAGTGACCGGGACACGCGGATCTCCGGGGAGCTGTTTTTT
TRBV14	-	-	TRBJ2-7	CASRGEGLYEQYF	TGTGCCAGCAGAGGAGAAGGACTATACGAGCAGTACTTC
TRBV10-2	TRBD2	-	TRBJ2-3	CASRTSGGGDTQYF	TGCGCCAGCCGGACTAGCGGGGGGGGAGATACGCAGTATTTT
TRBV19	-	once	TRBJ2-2	CASKELLAYTGELFF	TGTGCCAGTAAGGAATTATTAGCCTACACCGGGGAGCTGTTTTTT
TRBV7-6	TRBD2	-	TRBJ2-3	CASSAGLAETDTQYF	TGTGCCAGCAGCGCAGGCCTAGCGGAAACAGATACGCAGTATTTT